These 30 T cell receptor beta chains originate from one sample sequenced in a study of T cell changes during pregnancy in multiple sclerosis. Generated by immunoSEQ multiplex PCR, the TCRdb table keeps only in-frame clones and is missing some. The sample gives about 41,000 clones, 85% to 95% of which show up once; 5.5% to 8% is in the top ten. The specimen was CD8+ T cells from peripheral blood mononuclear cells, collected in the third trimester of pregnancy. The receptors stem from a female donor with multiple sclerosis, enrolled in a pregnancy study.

The CDR3 coding sequence is TGTGCCAGCAGCCCTGATAGCGGAAGCTACAATGAGCAGTTCTTC. Its translation: CASSPDSGSYNEQFF. The gene calls are TRBV4-2 and TRBJ2-1; a possible D gene is TRBD2 (6 bases). The CDR3 runs 15 residues. Looked up from germline, CDR1 is LGHNA and CDR2 is YNFKEQ. Trimming pared 4 bases from V and 3 bases from J, leaving 13 bases between.

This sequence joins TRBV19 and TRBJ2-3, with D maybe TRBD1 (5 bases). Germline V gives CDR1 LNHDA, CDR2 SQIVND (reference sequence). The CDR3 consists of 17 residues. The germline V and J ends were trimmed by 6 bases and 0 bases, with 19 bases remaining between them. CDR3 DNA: TGTGCCAGTAGCGATATATACAGGTTCTCTAGCACAGATACGCAGTATTTT. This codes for CASSDIYRFSSTDTQYF.

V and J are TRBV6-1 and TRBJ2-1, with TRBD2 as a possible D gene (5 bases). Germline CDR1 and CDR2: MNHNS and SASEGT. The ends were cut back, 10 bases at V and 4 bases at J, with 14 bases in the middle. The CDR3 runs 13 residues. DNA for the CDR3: TGTGCCACGGAAAGCGGTTTATACAATGAGCAGTTCTTC. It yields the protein CATESGLYNEQFF.

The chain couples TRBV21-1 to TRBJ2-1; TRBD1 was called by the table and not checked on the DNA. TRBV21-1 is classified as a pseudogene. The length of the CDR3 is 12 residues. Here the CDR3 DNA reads TGTGCCAGCAGCACAGGGGACAATGAGCAGTTCTTC. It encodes CASSTGDNEQFF.

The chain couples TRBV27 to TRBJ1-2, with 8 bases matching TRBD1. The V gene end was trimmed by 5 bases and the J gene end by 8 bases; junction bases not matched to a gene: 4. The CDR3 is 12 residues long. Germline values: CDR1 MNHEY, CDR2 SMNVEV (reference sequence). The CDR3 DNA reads TGTGCCAGCAGTCAGGGGGCTCGGGGCTACACCTTC. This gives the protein CASSQGARGYTF.

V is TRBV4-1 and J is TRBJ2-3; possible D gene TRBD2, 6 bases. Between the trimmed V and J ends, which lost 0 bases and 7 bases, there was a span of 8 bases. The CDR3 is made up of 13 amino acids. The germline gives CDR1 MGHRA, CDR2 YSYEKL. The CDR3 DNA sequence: TGCGCCAGCAGCCAAGATGGAGGGAATACGCAGTATTTT. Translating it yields CASSQDGGNTQYF.

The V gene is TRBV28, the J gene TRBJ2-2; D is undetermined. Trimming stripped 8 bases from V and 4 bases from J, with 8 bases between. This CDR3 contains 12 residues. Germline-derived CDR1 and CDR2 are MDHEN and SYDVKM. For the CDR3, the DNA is TGTGCCAGCGCCGACTTCACCGGGGAGCTGTTTTTT. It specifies CASADFTGELFF.

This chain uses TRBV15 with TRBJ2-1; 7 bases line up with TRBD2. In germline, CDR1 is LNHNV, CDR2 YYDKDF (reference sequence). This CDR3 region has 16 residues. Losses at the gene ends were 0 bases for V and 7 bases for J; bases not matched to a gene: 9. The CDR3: CATSREGRAVGNEQFF. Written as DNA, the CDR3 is TGTGCCACCAGCAGAGAGGGGAGGGCGGTCGGTAATGAGCAGTTCTTC.

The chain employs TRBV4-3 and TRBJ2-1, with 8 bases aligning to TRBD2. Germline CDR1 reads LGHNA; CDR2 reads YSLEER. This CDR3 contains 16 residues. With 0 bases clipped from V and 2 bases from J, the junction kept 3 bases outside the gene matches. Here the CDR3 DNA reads TGCGCCAGCAGCCAAGATGCGGGGGGCCCCTACAATGAGCAGTTCTTC. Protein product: CASSQDAGGPYNEQFF.

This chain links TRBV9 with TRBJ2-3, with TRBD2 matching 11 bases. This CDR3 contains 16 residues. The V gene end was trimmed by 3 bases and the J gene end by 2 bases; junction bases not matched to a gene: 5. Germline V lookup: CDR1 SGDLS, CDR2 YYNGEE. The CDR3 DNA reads TGTGCCAGCAGCGCCCGACTAGCGGGAATCACAGATACGCAGTATTTT. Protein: CASSARLAGITDTQYF.

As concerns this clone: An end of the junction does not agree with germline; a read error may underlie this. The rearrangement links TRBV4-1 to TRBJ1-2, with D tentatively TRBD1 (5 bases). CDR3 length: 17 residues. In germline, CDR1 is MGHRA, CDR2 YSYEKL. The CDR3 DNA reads TGCGCCAGCAGCCAAGATGGCGGGGGTACAGCTAATTATGGCTACACCTTC. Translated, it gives CASSQDGGGTANYGYTF.

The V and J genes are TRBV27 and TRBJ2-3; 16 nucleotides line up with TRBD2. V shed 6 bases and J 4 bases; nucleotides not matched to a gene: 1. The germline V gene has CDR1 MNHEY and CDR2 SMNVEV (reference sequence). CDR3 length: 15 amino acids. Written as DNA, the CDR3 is TGTGCCAGCAGGGGACTAGCGGGAGGGCCAGATACGCAGTATTTT. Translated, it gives CASRGLAGGPDTQYF.

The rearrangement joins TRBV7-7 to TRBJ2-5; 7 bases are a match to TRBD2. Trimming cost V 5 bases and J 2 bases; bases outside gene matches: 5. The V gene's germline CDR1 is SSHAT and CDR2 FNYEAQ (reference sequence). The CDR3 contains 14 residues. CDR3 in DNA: TGTGCCAGCAGCCTCGGGGAGGGACAAGAGACCCAGTACTTC. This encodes CASSLGEGQETQYF.

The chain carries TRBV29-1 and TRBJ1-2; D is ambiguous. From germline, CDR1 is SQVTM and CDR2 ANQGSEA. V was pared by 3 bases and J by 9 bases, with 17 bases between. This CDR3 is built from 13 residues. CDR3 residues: CSVDLGGFGSYTF. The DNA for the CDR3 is TGCAGCGTTGATCTTGGCGGGTTCGGAAGCTACACCTTC.

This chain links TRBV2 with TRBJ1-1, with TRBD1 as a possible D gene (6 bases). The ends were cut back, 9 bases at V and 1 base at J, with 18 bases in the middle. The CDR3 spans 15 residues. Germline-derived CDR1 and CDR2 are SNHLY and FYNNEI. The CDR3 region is CARMGGGDKNTEAFF. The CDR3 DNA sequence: TGTGCCAGGATGGGAGGGGGGGATAAGAACACTGAAGCTTTCTTT.

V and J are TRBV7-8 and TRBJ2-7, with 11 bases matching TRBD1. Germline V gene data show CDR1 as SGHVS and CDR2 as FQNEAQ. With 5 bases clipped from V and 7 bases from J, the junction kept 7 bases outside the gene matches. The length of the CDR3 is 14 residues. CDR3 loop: CASSPGTGGWEQYF. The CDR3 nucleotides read TGTGCCAGCAGCCCCGGGACAGGGGGTTGGGAGCAGTACTTC.

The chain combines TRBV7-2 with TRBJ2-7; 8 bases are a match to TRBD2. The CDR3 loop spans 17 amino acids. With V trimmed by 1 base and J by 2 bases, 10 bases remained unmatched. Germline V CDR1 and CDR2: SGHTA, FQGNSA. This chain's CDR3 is CASSLDLPGLVPYEQYF. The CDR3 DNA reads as TGTGCCAGCAGCTTAGATTTACCGGGACTAGTTCCCTACGAGCAGTACTTC.

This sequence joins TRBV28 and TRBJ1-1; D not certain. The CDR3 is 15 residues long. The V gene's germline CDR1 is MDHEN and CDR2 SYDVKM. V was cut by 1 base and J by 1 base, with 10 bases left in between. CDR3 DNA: TGTGCCAGCAGTTTATCCGGCGGCAAGAACACTGAAGCTTTCTTT. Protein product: CASSLSGGKNTEAFF.

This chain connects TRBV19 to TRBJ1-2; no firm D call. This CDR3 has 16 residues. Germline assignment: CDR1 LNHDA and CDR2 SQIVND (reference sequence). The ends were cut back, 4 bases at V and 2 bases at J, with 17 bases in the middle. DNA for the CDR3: TGTGCCAGTAGTAGCCAAGAGAGGTTCGGGAACTATGGCTACACCTTC. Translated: CASSSQERFGNYGYTF. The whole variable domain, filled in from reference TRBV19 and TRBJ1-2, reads DGGITQSPKYLFRKEGQNVTLSCEQNLNHDAMYWYRQDPGQGLRLIYYSQIVNDFQKGDIAEGYSVSREKKESFPLTVTSAQKNPTAFYLCASSSQERFGNYGYTFGSGTRLTVV.

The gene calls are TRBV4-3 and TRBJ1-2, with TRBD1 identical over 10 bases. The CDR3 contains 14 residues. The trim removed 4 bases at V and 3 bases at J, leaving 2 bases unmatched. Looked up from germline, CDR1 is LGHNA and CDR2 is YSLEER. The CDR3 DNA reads TGCGCCAGCAGCCCGGACAGGGGGGACTATGGCTACACCTTC. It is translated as CASSPDRGDYGYTF.

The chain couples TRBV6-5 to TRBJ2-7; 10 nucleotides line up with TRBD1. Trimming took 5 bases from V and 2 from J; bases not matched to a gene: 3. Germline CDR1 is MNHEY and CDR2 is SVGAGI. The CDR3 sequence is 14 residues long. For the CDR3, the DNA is TGTGCCAGCAGTGGGACAGGGGAAACCTACGAGCAGTACTTC. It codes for CASSGTGETYEQYF.

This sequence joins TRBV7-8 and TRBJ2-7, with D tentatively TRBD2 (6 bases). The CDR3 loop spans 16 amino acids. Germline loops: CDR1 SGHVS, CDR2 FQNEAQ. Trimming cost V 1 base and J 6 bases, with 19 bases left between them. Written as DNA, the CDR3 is TGTGCCAGCAGCTTAGGTTCATACGGGAGTATGAGCGAGCAGTACTTC. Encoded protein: CASSLGSYGSMSEQYF.

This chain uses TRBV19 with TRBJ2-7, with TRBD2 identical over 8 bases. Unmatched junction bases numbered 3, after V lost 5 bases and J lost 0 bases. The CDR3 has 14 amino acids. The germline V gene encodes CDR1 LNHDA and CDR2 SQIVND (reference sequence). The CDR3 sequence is CASSFSGDSYEQYF. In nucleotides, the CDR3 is TGTGCCAGTAGTTTTAGCGGGGACTCCTACGAGCAGTACTTC.

CDR3 DNA: TGTGCCAGTACCGGGGAGTCAGGTGAGCAGTACTTC. This translates into CASTGESGEQYF. This chain uses TRBV19 with TRBJ2-7; TRBD2 might be the D (5 bases). The CDR3 spans 12 residues. Between the trimmed V and J ends, which lost 7 bases and 7 bases, there was a span of 14 bases. From germline, CDR1 is LNHDA and CDR2 SQIVND (reference sequence).

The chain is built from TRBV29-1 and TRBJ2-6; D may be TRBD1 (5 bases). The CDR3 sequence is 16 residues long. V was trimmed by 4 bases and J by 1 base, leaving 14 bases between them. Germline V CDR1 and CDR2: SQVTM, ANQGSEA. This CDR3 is CSVVTVTVSGANVLTF. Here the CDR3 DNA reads TGCAGCGTTGTGACAGTGACTGTTTCTGGGGCCAACGTCCTGACTTTC. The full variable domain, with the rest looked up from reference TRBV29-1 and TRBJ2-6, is SAVISQKPSRDICQRGTSLTIQCQVDSQVTMMFWYRQQPGQSLTLIATANQGSEATYESGFVIDKFPISRPNLTFSTLTVSNMSPEDSSIYLCSVVTVTVSGANVLTFGAGSRLTVL.

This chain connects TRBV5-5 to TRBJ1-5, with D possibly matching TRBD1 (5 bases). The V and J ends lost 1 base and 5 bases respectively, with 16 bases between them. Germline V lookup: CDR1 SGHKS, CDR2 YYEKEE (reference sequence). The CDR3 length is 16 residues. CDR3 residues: CASSLSGGARDQPQHF. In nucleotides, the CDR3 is TGTGCCAGCAGCTTGTCGGGAGGGGCAAGGGATCAGCCCCAGCATTTT.

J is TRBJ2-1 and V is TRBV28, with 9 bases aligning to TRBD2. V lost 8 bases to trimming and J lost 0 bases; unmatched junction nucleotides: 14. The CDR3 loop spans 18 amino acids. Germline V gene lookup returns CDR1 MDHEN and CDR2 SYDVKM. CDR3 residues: CASGKGLAPISSYNEQFF. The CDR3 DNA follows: TGTGCCAGCGGCAAGGGACTAGCCCCCATAAGCTCCTACAATGAGCAGTTCTTC.

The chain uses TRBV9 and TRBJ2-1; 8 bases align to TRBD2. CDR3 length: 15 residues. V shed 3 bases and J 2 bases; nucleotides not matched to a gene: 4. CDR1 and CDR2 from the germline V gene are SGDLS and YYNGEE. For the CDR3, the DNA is TGTGCCAGCAGCGCGGGGGGGAAAACCTACAATGAGCAGTTCTTC. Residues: CASSAGGKTYNEQFF.

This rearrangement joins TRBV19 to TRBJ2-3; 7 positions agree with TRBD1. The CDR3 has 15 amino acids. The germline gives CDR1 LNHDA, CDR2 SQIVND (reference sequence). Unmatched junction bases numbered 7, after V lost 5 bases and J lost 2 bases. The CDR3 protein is CASSHRDSNTDTQYF. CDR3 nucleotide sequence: TGTGCCAGTAGTCACCGGGACAGCAACACAGATACGCAGTATTTT. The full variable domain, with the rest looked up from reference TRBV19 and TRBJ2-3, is DGGITQSPKYLFRKEGQNVTLSCEQNLNHDAMYWYRQDPGQGLRLIYYSQIVNDFQKGDIAEGYSVSREKKESFPLTVTSAQKNPTAFYLCASSHRDSNTDTQYFGPGTRLTVL.

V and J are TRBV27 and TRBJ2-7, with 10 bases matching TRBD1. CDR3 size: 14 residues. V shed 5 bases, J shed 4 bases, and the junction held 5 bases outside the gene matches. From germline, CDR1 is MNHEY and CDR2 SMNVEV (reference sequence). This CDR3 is CASSAGTGVYEQYF. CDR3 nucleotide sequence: TGTGCCAGCAGTGCCGGGACAGGGGTGTACGAGCAGTACTTC.